These 19 T cell receptor beta chains were sequenced from one sample in a study of shared clonotypes between healthy human individuals. Produced via immunoSEQ multiplex PCR; TCRdb's table is partial and in-frame only. The data show about 1 million clones, about 80% seen once. Sequenced sample: memory CD4+ T cells from PBMCs. Noted subset: CD45RA-negative fraction. Receptors originate from a man between 18 and 35 years old in good health. Some clones in this sample may be carry-over from other donors' samples.

V and J are TRBV2 and TRBJ2-7; TRBD2 agrees at 9 bases. Germline V gene lookup returns CDR1 SNHLY and CDR2 FYNNEI. The length of the CDR3 is 16 residues. Trimming cost V 7 bases and J 5 bases; bases outside gene matches: 15. The CDR3 DNA is TGTGCCAGCAACTACTTAGCGGGAGAAACCCCAGACGAGCAGTACTTC. It yields the protein CASNYLAGETPDEQYF.

This clone was counted once. This chain links TRBV19 with TRBJ1-4; TRBD1 is a possible D gene (5 bases). Germline assignment: CDR1 LNHDA and CDR2 SQIVND (reference sequence). Trimming pared 6 bases from V and 8 bases from J, leaving 16 bases between. CDR3 length: 14 residues. The CDR3 DNA reads TGTGCCAGTAGGGCCTCAGGGCCGGGCGAAAAACTGTTTTTT. Protein sequence: CASRASGPGEKLFF.

The chain employs TRBV7-3 and TRBJ2-2, with D possibly TRBD2 on 6 matching bases. The CDR3 is 16 residues long. CDR1 is SGHTA and CDR2 is FQGTGA in the germline V gene. V was shortened by 4 bases and J by 3 bases, with 15 bases between the two germline ends. The CDR3 region has the DNA TGTGCCAGCAGCTCGCGGGGAGGCGAGCACACCGGGGAGCTGTTTTTT. Residues: CASSSRGGEHTGELFF.

This chain joins TRBV2 and TRBJ1-5, with 7 nucleotides matching TRBD1. CDR3 length: 14 amino acids. In germline, CDR1 is SNHLY, CDR2 FYNNEI. With V trimmed by 4 bases and J by 7 bases, 7 bases remained unmatched. CDR3 sequence reads: CASSGTGQIQPQHF. CDR3 nucleotide sequence: TGTGCCAGCAGTGGGACAGGTCAAATACAGCCCCAGCATTTT.

The sample holds many counts of this clone. The chain joins TRBV15 to TRBJ1-4; possibly TRBD1 for D (5 bases). Germline assignment: CDR1 LNHNV and CDR2 YYDKDF (reference sequence). V lost 0 bases, J lost 7 bases, and 6 bases lay in between. This CDR3 contains 13 residues. The CDR3 nucleotides are TGTGCCACCAGCAGAGATCAGGGTGAAAAACTGTTTTTT. The encoded protein is CATSRDQGEKLFF. The full variable domain, with the rest looked up from reference TRBV15 and TRBJ1-4, is DAMVIQNPRYQVTQFGKPVTLSCSQTLNHNVMYWYQQKSSQAPKLLFHYYDKDFNNEADTPDNFQSRRPNTSFCFLDIRSPGLGDTAMYLCATSRDQGEKLFFGSGTQLSVL.

J is TRBJ2-7 and V is TRBV29-1; TRBD2 aligns across 11 bases. The germline CDR1 and CDR2 sequences are SQVTM and ANQGSEA. V was clipped by 4 bases and J by 4 bases; unmatched bases: 6. CDR3 length: 14 residues. This chain's CDR3 is CSVVAVAGGYEQYF. CDR3 DNA: TGCAGCGTTGTGGCGGTAGCGGGAGGGTACGAGCAGTACTTC.

The CDR3 here is CASSLRGGSTGELFF. The DNA for the CDR3 is TGTGCCAGCAGCTTACGAGGCGGATCCACCGGGGAGCTGTTTTTT. The chain carries TRBV7-3 and TRBJ2-2; D not resolved. V lost 2 bases and J lost 4, with 11 bases in between. Germline V gives CDR1 SGHTA, CDR2 FQGTGA. CDR3 length: 15 residues. Drawing the rest from reference TRBV7-3 and TRBJ2-2, the complete variable domain is GAGVSQTPSNKVTEKGKYVELRCDPISGHTALYWYRQSLGQGPEFLIYFQGTGAADDSGLPNDRFFAVRPEGSVSTLKIQRTERGDSAVYLCASSLRGGSTGELFFGEGSRLTVL.

The V and J genes are TRBV2 and TRBJ2-4, with D unresolved. Trimming pared 7 bases from V and 0 bases from J, leaving 10 bases between. Germline V gene data show CDR1 as SNHLY and CDR2 as FYNNEI. The CDR3 spans 14 residues. The CDR3 nucleotides are TGTGCCAGCAAGGCCCTTGTAGCCAAAAACATTCAGTACTTC. It yields the protein CASKALVAKNIQYF.

This rearrangement joins TRBV6-6 to TRBJ1-3, with 7 bases that match TRBD1. The trim removed 6 bases at V and 7 bases at J, leaving 9 bases unmatched. This CDR3 is built from 14 residues. The germline V gene has CDR1 MNHNY and CDR2 SVGAGI (reference sequence). CDR3 DNA sequence: TGTGCCAGCAGAACCCGGGACAGAGTGAACACCATATATTTT. Its protein product is CASRTRDRVNTIYF.

The chain couples TRBV19 to TRBJ1-5; possibly TRBD1 for D (6 bases). V dropped 1 base and J dropped 2 bases, with 18 bases sitting between them. In germline, CDR1 is LNHDA, CDR2 SQIVND (reference sequence). This CDR3 is 18 amino acids long. The CDR3 region is CASSIAPAGGRGNQPQHF. In DNA, the CDR3 is TGTGCCAGTAGTATAGCCCCTGCCGGGGGCCGGGGCAATCAGCCCCAGCATTTT.

The chain joins TRBV7-9 to TRBJ2-5; D possibly uses TRBD1 or TRBD2 (5 bases each). From germline, CDR1 is SEHNR and CDR2 FQNEAQ (reference sequence). With 3 bases removed from V and 1 base from J, the gap between germline ends came to 9 bases. This CDR3 contains 14 residues. Written as DNA, the CDR3 is TGTGCCAGCAGCTTTAGAGGGGCCCAAGAGACCCAGTACTTC. This gives the protein CASSFRGAQETQYF.

The rearrangement links TRBV6-5 to TRBJ2-2; D is possibly TRBD2 (5 bases). Germline V CDR1 and CDR2: MNHEY, SVGAGI. V lost 8 bases and J 7 bases, leaving 17 bases between the germline ends. CDR3 length: 14 residues. The DNA for the CDR3 is TGTGCCAGCGGACTTGGGCGATCTTTCGGGGAGCTGTTTTTT. It specifies CASGLGRSFGELFF.

A note on this clone: The germline gene is not matched at one end of the junction; a read error may be the cause. V is TRBV10-3 and J is TRBJ2-4; no clear D gene. This CDR3 is 12 amino acids long. Germline values: CDR1 ENHRY, CDR2 SYGVKD. The chain's CDR3 is CAIGEDLGIQYF. CDR3 sequence (DNA): TGTGCCATCGGTGAGGATTTGGGCATTCAGTACTTC.

This chain connects TRBV5-1 to TRBJ2-7, with D tentatively TRBD1 or TRBD2 (5 bases each). Germline V CDR1 and CDR2: SGHRS, YFSETQ. CDR3 size: 12 residues. V dropped 4 bases and J dropped 3 bases, with 8 bases sitting between them. The CDR3 DNA sequence: TGCGCCAGCAGCCGGGACGGCTACGAGCAGTACTTC. As protein: CASSRDGYEQYF.

This clone has a handful of counts. The chain couples TRBV7-2 to TRBJ1-1; D call uncertain. V dropped 2 bases and J dropped 6 bases, with 4 bases sitting between them. Germline loops: CDR1 SGHTA, CDR2 FQGNSA. The CDR3 length is 11 residues. The CDR3 DNA sequence: TGTGCCAGCAGCTTAAACTCTGAAGCTTTCTTT. The encoded protein is CASSLNSEAFF.

This chain joins TRBV4-1 and TRBJ2-1; perhaps TRBD2 as D (6 bases). Germline V gene data show CDR1 as MGHRA and CDR2 as YSYEKL. The CDR3 consists of 13 residues. V was shortened by 4 bases and J by 9 bases, with 13 bases between the two germline ends. CDR3 DNA sequence: TGCGCCAGCAGCCCCGAGGGGAGGCGTGAGCAGTTCTTC. Translated, it gives CASSPEGRREQFF.

This clone has only one observation. The rearrangement uses TRBV28 and TRBJ2-3; D tentatively fits TRBD1 or TRBD2 (6 bases each). CDR1 and CDR2 (germline): MDHEN, SYDVKM. Trimming took off 6 bases at V and 1 base at J, with 14 bases between the two ends. The CDR3 is 15 amino acids. This chain's CDR3 is CASREEGDRTDTQYF. The CDR3 nucleotides are TGTGCCAGCAGGGAGGAGGGGGACCGCACAGATACGCAGTATTTT.

Only a few counts were recorded for this clone. V gene TRBV10-3 combines with J gene TRBJ1-1; D call uncertain. Germline CDR1 ENHRY, CDR2 SYGVKD. CDR3 length equals 16 residues. Trimming shortened V by 6 bases and J by 0 bases, and 17 bases separated the two germline ends. CDR3 amino acids: CAISERAPSMNTEAFF. CDR3 DNA: TGTGCCATCAGCGAGCGTGCTCCCTCTATGAACACTGAAGCTTTCTTT.

This sequence joins TRBV2 and TRBJ1-4, with 7 positions matching TRBD1. Germline V CDR1 and CDR2: SNHLY, FYNNEI. The CDR3 has 14 amino acids. V was clipped by 6 bases and J by 5 bases; unmatched bases: 6. The CDR3 coding sequence is TGTGCCAGCAGCCTAGACAGGGTAAATGAAAAACTGTTTTTT. Its protein is CASSLDRVNEKLFF. The full variable domain, its missing parts supplied by reference TRBV2 and TRBJ1-4, is EPEVTQTPSHQVTQMGQEVILRCVPISNHLYFYWYRQILGQKVEFLVSFYNNEISEKSEIFDDQFSVERPDGSNFTLKIRSTKLEDSAMYFCASSLDRVNEKLFFGSGTQLSVL.